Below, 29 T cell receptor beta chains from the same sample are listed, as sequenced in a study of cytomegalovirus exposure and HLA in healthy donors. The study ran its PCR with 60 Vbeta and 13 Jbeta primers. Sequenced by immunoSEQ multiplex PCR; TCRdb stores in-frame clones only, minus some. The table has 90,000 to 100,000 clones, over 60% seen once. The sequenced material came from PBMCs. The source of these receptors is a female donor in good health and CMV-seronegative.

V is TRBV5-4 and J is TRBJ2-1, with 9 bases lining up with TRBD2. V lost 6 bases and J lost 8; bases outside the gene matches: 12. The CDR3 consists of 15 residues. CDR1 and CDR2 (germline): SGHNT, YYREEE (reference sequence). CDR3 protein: CASIKPGLAIDEQFF. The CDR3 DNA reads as TGTGCCAGCATCAAGCCGGGACTAGCTATTGATGAGCAGTTCTTC.

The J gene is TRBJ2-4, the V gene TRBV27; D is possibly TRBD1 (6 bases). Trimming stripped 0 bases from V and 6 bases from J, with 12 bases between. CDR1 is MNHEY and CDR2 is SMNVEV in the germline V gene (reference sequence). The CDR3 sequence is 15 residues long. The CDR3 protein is CASSLSRQVRNIQYF. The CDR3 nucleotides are TGTGCCAGCAGTTTATCGAGACAGGTAAGAAACATTCAGTACTTC.

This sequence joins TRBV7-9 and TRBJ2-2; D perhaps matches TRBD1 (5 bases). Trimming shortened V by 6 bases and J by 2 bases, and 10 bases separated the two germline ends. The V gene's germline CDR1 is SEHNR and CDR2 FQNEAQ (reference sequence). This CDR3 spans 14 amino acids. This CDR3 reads CASSGQGNTGELFF. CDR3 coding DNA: TGTGCCAGCAGTGGACAAGGAAACACCGGGGAGCTGTTTTTT.

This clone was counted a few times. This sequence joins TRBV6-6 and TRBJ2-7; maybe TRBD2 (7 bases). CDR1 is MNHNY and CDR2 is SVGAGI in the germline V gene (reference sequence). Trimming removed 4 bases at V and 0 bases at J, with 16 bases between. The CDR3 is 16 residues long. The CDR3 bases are TGTGCCAGCAGTTTAGGGGGGAGGGGGGGCTCCTACGAGCAGTACTTC. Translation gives CASSLGGRGGSYEQYF.

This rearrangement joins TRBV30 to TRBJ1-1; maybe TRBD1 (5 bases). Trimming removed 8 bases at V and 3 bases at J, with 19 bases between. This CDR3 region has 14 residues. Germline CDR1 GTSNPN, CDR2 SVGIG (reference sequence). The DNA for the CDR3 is TGTGCCCGGGGGAGCGGGCAGGGATACACTGAAGCTTTCTTT. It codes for CARGSGQGYTEAFF.

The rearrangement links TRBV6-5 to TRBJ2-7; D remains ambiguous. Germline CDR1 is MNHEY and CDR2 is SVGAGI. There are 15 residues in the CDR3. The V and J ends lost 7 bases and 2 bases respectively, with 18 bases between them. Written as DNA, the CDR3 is TGTGCCAGCAAAACCGCACAGTATTTTACCTACGAGCAGTACTTC. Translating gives CASKTAQYFTYEQYF.

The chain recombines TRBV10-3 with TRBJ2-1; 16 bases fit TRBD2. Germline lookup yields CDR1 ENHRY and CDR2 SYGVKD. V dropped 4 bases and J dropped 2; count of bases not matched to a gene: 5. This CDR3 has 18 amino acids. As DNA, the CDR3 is TGTGCCATCAGTGGTCCCGGGACTAGCGGGGGGGCCTACAATGAGCAGTTCTTC. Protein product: CAISGPGTSGGAYNEQFF.

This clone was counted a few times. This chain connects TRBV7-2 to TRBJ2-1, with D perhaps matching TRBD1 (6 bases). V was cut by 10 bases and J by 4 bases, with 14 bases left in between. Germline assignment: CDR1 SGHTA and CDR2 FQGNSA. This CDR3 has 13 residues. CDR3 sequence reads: CATKGVLYNEQFF. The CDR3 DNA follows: TGTGCCACAAAGGGGGTCCTGTACAATGAGCAGTTCTTC.

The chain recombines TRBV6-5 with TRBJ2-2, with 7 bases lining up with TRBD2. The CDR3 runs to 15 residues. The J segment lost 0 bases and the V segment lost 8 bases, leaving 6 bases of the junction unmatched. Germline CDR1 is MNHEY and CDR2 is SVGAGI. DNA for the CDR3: TGTGCCAGCCTTGGGGACTATTCGAACACCGGGGAGCTGTTTTTT. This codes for CASLGDYSNTGELFF.

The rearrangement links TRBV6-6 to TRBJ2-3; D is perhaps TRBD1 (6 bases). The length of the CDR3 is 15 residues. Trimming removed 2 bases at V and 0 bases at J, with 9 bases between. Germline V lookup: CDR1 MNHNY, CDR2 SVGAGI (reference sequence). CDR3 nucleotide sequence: TGTGCCAGCAGTTACGGACAGTTTAGCACAGATACGCAGTATTTT. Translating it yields CASSYGQFSTDTQYF.

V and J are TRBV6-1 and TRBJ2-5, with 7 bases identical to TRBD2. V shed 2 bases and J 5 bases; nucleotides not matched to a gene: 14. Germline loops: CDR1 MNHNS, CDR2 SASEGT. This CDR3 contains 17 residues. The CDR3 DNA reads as TGTGCCAGCAGTGAACAAATCTCCCTACTGGGAGGGGAGACCCAGTACTTC. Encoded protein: CASSEQISLLGGETQYF.

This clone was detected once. The CDR3 nucleotides read TGTGCCAGCAGGTTTCCCGGGACAGGGGAGGTTGGCTACACCTTC. Protein sequence: CASRFPGTGEVGYTF. V is TRBV28 and J is TRBJ1-2, with 10 bases matching TRBD1. Germline CDR1 reads MDHEN; CDR2 reads SYDVKM. The CDR3 runs to 15 residues. Trimming took 6 bases from V and 7 from J; bases not matched to a gene: 11.

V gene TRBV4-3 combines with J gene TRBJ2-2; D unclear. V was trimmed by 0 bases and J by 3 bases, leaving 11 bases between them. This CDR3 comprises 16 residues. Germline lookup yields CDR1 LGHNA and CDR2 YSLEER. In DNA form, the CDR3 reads TGCGCCAGCAGCCAAGACGTCGCACTATACACCGGGGAGCTGTTTTTT. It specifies CASSQDVALYTGELFF.

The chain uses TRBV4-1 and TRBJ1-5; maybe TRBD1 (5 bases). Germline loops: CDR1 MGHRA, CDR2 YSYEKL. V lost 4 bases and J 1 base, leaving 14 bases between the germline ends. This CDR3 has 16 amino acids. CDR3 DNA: TGCGCCAGCAGCCCGGGGGATCTTTTGAGCAATCAGCCCCAGCATTTT. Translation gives CASSPGDLLSNQPQHF.

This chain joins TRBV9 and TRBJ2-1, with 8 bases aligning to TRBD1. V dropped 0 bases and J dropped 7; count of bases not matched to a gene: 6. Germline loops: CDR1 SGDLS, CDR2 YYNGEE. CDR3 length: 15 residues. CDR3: CASSVVGQGWNEQFF. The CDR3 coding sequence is TGTGCCAGCAGCGTAGTTGGACAGGGTTGGAATGAGCAGTTCTTC. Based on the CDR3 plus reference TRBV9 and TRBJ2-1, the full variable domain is DSGVTQTPKHLITATGQRVTLRCSPRSGDLSVYWYQQSLDQGLQFLIQYYNGEERAKGNILERFSAQQFPDLHSELNLSSLELGDSALYFCASSVVGQGWNEQFFGPGTRLTVL.

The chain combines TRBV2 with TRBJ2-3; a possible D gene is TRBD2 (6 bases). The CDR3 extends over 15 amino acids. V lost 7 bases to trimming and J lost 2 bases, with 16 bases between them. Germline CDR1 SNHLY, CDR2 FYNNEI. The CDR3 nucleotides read TGTGCCAGCAAGAGGGTTAGCGGATCCACAGATACGCAGTATTTT. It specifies CASKRVSGSTDTQYF.

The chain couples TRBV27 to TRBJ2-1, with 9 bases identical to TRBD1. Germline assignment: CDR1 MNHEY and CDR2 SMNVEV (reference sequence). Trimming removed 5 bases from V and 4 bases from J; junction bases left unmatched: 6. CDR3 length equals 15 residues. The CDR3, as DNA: TGTGCCAGCAGTAACAGGGGGCCAGGTTACAATGAGCAGTTCTTC. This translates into CASSNRGPGYNEQFF.

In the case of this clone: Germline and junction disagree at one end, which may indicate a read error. CDR3 sequence (DNA): TGTTCCAGCAGCCCCCCCCCTATTGGGGCCAACGTCCTGACTTTC. This gives the protein CSSSPPPIGANVLTF. This chain joins TRBV7-9 and TRBJ2-6; D gene ambiguous. The germline V gene encodes CDR1 SEHNR and CDR2 FQNEAQ (reference sequence). This CDR3 is 15 amino acids long.

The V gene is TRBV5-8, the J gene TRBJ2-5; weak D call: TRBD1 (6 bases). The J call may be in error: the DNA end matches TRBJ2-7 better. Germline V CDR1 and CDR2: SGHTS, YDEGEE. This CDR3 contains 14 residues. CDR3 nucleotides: TGTGCCAGCAGCCGAGGGGGTGCCCTCTACGAGCAGTACTTC. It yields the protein CASSRGGALYEQYF.

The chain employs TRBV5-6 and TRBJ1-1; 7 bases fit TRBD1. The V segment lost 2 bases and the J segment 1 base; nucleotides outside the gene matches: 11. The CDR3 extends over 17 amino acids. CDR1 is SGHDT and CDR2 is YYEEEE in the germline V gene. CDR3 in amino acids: CASSFRQGYRSNTEAFF. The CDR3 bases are TGTGCCAGCAGCTTCAGACAGGGTTATCGTTCGAACACTGAAGCTTTCTTT.

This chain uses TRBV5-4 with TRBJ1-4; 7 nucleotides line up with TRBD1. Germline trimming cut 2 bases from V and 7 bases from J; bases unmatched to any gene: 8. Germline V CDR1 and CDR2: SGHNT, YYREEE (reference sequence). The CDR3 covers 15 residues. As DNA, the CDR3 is TGTGCCAGCAGCTTAACAGGGGAAGATCGTGAAAAACTGTTTTTT. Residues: CASSLTGEDREKLFF.

The CDR3 nucleotides are TGTGCCAGCAGTCGTACAGGGGTCAACAACTACGAGCAGTACTTC. It specifies CASSRTGVNNYEQYF. The V gene is TRBV6-1, the J gene TRBJ2-7; TRBD1 agrees at 7 bases. V trimming: 5 bases; J trimming: 3 bases; junction bases outside the gene matches: 10. Germline V gives CDR1 MNHNS, CDR2 SASEGT. The CDR3 totals 15 residues.

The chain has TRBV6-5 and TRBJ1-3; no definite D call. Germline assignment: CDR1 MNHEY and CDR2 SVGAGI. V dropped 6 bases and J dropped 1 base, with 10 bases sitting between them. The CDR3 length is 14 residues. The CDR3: CASSRGGSGNTIYF. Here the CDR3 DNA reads TGTGCCAGCAGCAGAGGCGGATCTGGAAACACCATATATTTT.

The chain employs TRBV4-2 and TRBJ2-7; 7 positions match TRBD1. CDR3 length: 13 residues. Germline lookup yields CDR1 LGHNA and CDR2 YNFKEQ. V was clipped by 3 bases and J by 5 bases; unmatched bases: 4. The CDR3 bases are TGTGCCAGCAGCCAGAGAACAGGGGACGAGCAGTACTTC. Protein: CASSQRTGDEQYF.

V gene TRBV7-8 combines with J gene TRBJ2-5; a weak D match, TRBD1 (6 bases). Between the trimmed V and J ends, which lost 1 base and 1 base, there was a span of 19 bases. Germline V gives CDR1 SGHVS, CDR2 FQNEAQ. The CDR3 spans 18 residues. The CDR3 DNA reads TGTGCCAGCAGCTTAGAAGACTTGCTGGGGGCTCTCCAAGAGACCCAGTACTTC. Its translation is CASSLEDLLGALQETQYF.

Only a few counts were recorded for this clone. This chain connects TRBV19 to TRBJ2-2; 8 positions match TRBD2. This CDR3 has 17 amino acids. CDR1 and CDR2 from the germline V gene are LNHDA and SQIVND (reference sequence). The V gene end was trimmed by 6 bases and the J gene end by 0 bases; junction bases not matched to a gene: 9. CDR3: CASRESSGFANTGELFF. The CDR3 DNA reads TGTGCCAGTAGAGAATCTAGCGGGTTCGCGAACACCGGGGAGCTGTTTTTT. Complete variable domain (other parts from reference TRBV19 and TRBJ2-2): DGGITQSPKYLFRKEGQNVTLSCEQNLNHDAMYWYRQDPGQGLRLIYYSQIVNDFQKGDIAEGYSVSREKKESFPLTVTSAQKNPTAFYLCASRESSGFANTGELFFGEGSRLTVL.

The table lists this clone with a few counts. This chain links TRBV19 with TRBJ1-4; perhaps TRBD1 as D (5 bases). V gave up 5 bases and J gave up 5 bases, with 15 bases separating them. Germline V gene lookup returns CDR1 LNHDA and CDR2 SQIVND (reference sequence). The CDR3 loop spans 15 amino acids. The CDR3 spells CASSPEGRKNEKLFF. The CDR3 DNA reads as TGTGCCAGTAGTCCGGAGGGACGGAAAAATGAAAAACTGTTTTTT.

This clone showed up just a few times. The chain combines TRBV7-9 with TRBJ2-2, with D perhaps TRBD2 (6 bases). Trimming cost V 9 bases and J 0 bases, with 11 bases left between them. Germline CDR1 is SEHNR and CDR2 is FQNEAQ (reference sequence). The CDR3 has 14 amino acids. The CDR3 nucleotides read TGTGCCAGTGGGGGAGGAGCGAACACCGGGGAGCTGTTTTTT. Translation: CASGGGANTGELFF.

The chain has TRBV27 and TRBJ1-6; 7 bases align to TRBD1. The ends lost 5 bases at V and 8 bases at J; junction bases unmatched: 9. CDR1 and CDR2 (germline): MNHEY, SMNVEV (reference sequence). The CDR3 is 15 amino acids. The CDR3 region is CASSPLDRTYSPLHF. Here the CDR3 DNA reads TGTGCCAGCAGTCCGCTGGACAGGACCTATTCACCCCTCCACTTT.